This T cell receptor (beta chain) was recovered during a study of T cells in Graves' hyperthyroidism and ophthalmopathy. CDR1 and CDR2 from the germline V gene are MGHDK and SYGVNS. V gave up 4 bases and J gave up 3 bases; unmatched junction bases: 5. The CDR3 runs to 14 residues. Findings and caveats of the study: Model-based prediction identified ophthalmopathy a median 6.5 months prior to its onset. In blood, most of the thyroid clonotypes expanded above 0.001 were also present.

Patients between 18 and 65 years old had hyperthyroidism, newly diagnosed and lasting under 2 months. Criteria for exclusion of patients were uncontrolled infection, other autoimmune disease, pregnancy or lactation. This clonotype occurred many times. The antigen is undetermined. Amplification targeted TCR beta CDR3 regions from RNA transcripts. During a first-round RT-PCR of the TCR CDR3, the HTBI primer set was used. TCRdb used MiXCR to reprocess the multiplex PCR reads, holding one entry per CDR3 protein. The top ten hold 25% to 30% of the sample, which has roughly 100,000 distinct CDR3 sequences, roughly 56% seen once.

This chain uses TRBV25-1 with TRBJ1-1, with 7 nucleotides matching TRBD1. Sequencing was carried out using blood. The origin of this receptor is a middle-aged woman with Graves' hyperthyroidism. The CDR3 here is CASSGVQGYTEAFF. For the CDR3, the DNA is TGTGCCAGCAGTGGCGTACAGGGGTACACTGAAGCTTTCTTT.